Below, one T cell receptor (beta chain) is given with its context. The length of the CDR3 is 15 residues. V dropped 4 bases and J dropped 5; count of bases not matched to a gene: 9. CDR1 is LGHDT, CDR2 YNNKEL, per germline (reference sequence). The entry originates in a study of blood T cell repertoires in COVID-19. Background on the study: COVID-19 samples collected from the United States, Italy and Spain covered acute and convalescent phases. T cells, B-cell-depleted T cells, or PBMCs provided the cDNA or gDNA that served as material.

Original processing notes: It was from reference gene primer amplification that nucleated cell counts were estimated. Assay: immunoSEQ multiplex PCR; the TCRdb copy retains only in-frame clones and omits some. V and J calls and clone size are those listed in that table; D and trimming were worked out from the DNA. In the table there are some 460,000 clones, 85% to 90% of which are singletons. This chain links TRBV3-1 (or the pseudogene TRBV3-2) with TRBJ2-3; 7 positions agree with TRBD1. The origin of this receptor is a woman aged 25 to 39 with acute or convalescent COVID-19. Sequenced: peripheral blood. The CDR3 nucleotides read TGTGCCAGCAGCCCTACGGCAGGGGGTAAAGATACGCAGTATTTT. It encodes CASSPTAGGKDTQYF.